This T cell receptor beta chain was captured in a study of siplizumab effects on memory and regulatory T cells. There are 14 residues in the CDR3. CDR1 SNHLY and CDR2 FYNNEI come from the germline V gene. The V gene end was trimmed by 8 bases and the J gene end by 5 bases; junction bases not matched to a gene: 9. A word on this clone: As yet, its antigen is unknown.

Clones were read by immunoSEQ multiplex PCR, and TCRdb kept only the in-frame ones, dropping some. This table holds approximately 120,000 clones, just over 90% found once. General study points: Significant reduction of alloreactive sequences traceable to unstimulated CD4+ memory cells was observed with siplizumab. Naive-or-memory phenotypes were unassignable for roughly 75-95% of proliferating CD4+ or CD8+ clones.

This chain links TRBV2 with TRBJ1-1; 9 bases are a match to TRBD1. This TCR came from a human donor in good health. The sequencing input was non-Treg CD4+ T cells sorted from blood. The CDR3 loop is CASGGQGTGTEAFF. CDR3 bases: TGTGCCAGCGGGGGACAGGGAACGGGGACTGAAGCTTTCTTT.